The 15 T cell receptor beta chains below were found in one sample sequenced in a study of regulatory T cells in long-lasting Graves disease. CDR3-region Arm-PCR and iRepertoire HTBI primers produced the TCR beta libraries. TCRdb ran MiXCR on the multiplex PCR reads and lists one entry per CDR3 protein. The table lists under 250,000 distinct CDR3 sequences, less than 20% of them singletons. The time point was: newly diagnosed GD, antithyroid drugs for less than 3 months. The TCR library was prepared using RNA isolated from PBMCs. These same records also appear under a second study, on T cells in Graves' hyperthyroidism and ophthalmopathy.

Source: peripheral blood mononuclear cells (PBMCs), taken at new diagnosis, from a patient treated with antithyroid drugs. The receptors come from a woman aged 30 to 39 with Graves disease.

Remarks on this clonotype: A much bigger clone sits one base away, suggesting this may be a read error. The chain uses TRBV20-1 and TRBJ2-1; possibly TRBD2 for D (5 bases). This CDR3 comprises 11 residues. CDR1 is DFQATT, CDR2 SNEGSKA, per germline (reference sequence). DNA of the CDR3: TGCAGTGCTAACCCTAGCTATGAGCAGCTCTTC. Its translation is CSANPSYEQLF.

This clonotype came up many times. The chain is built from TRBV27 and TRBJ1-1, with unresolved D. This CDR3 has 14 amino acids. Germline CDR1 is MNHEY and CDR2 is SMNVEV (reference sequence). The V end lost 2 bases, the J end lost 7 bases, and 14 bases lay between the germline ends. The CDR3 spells CASSLGFGVSEAFF. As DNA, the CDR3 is TGTGCCAGCAGTTTAGGATTTGGTGTCAGTGAAGCTTTCTTT.

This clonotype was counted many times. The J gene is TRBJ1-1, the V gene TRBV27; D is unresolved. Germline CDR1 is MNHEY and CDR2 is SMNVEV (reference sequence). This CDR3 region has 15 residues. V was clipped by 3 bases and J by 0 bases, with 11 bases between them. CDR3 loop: CASSFGVLMNTEAFF. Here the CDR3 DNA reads TGTGCCAGCAGTTTCGGGGTACTGATGAACACTGAAGCTTTCTTT.

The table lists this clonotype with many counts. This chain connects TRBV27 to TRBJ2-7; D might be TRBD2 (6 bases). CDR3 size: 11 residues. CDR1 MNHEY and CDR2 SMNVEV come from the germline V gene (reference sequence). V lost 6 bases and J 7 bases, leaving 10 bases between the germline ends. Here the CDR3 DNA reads TGTGCCAGCAGCCAAGGAGGGGAGCAGTACTTC. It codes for CASSQGGEQYF.

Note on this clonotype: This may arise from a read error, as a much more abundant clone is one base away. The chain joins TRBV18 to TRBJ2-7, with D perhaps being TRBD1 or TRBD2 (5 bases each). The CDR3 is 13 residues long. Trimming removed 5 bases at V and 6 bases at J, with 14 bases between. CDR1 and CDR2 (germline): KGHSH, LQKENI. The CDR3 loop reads CASSGTADGEQYF. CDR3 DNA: TGTGCCAGCTCAGGGACGGCTGATGGCGAGCAGTACTTC.

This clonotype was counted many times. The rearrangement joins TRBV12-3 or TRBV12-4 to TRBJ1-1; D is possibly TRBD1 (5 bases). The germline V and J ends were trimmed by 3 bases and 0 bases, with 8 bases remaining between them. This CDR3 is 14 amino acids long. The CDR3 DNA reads TGTGCCAGCAGTTTTGACAGTCTGAACACTGAAGCTTTCTTT. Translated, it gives CASSFDSLNTEAFF.

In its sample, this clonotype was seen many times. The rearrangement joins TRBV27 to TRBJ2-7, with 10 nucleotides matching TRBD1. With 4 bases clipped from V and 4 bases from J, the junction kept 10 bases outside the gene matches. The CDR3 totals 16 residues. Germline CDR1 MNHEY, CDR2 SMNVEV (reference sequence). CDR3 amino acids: CASSSSDRGRGYEQYF. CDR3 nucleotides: TGTGCCAGCAGTTCTTCAGACAGGGGGCGCGGGTACGAGCAGTACTTC.

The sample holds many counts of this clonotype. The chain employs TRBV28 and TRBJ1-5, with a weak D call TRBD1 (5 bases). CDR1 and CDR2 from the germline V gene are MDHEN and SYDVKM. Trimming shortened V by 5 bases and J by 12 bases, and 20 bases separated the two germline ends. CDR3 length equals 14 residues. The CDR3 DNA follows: TGTGCCAGCAGTCGCTTCCCCGGGACCCTTAGCCAGCATTTT. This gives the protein CASSRFPGTLSQHF.

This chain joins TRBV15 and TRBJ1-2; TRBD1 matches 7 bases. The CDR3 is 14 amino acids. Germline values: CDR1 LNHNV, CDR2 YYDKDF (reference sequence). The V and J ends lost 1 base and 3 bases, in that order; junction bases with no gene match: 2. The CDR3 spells CATSRATGDYGYTF. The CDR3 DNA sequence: TGTGCCACCAGCAGAGCTACAGGGGACTATGGCTACACCTTC.

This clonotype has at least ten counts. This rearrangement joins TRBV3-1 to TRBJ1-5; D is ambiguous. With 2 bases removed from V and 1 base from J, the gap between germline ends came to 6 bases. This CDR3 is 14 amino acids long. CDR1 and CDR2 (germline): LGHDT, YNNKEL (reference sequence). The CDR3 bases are TGTGCCAGCAGCCAAAGGCAGAGCAATCAGCCCCAGCATTTT. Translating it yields CASSQRQSNQPQHF.

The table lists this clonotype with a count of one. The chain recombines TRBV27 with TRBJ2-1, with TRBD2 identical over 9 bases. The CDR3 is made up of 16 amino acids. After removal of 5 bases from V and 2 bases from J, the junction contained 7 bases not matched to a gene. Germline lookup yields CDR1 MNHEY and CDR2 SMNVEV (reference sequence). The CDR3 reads CASSEASGGTYNEQFF. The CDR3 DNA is TGTGCCAGCAGTGAAGCAAGCGGGGGGACCTACAATGAGCAGTTCTTC.

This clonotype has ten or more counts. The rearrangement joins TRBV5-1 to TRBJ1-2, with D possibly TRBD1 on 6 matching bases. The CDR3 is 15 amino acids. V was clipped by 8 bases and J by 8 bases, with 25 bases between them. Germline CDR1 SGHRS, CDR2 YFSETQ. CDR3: CASAQTGTSFIGYTF. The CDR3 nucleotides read TGCGCCAGTGCACAAACCGGGACAAGTTTCATAGGCTACACCTTC.

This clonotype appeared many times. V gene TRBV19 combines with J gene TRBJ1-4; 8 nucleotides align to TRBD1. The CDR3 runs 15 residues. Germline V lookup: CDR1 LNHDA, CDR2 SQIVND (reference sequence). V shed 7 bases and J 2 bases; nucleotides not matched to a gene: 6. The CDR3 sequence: CASTHRTGTNEKLFF. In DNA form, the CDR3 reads TGTGCCAGTACCCATAGGACAGGGACTAATGAAAAACTGTTTTTT.

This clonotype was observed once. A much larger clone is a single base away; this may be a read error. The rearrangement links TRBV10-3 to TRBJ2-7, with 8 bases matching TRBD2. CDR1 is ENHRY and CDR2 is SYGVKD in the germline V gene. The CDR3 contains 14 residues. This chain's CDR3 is CAIGRSGGSYGQYF. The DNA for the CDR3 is TGTGCCATCGGTCGGAGCGGGGGTTCCTACGGGCAGTACTTC.

Here the CDR3 DNA reads TGTGCCATCTCCACTAGCGGCAATGAGCAGTTCTTC. This translates into CAISTSGNEQFF. J is TRBJ2-1 and V is TRBV10-3; 8 positions agree with TRBD2. V was pared by 8 bases and J by 6 bases, with 3 bases of the junction left unmatched. The V gene's germline CDR1 is ENHRY and CDR2 SYGVKD. The CDR3 is 12 amino acids.